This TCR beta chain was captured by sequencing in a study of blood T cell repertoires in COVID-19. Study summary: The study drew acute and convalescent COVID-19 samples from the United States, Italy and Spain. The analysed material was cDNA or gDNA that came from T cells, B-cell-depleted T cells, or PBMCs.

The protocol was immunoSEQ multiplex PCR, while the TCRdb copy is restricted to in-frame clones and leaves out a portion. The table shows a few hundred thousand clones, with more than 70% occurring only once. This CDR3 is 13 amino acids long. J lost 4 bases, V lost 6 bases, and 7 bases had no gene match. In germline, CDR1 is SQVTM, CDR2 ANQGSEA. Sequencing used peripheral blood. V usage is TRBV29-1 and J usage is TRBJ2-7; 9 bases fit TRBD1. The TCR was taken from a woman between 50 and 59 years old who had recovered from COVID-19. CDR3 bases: TGCAGCGTCCCGGGACAGGGAGAATACGAGCAGTACTTC. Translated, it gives CSVPGQGEYEQYF.